The 32 T cell receptor beta chains listed next were all sequenced from one sample in a study of vaccination and CD4 T cells after COVID-19. A single record per CDR3 protein comes from TCRdb applying MiXCR to the PCR reads. The table records 25,000 to 35,000 distinct CDR3 sequences, approximately 49% of them present only once. Time point of the sample: late sampling 161 to 241 days after vaccination in a few convalescent patients. The material was CD4+ T cells from blood, obtained about 7 months after SARS-CoV-2 vaccination. The receptors were sampled from a human donor who had recovered from COVID-19.

V is TRBV7-8 and J is TRBJ2-7; 11 bases map to TRBD2. The junction had 3 bases not matched to a gene; V was cut back by 3 bases and J by 2 bases. Germline CDR1 reads SGHVS; CDR2 reads FQNEAQ. The CDR3 length is 15 residues. The CDR3 nucleotides read TGTGCCAGCAGCTTTAAACTAGCGGGGGCCTACGAGCAGTACTTC. Translation gives CASSFKLAGAYEQYF. The full variable domain, with the rest looked up from reference TRBV7-8 and TRBJ2-7, is GAGVSQSPRYKVAKRGQDVALRCDPISGHVSLFWYQQALGQGPEFLTYFQNEAQLDKSGLPSDRFFAERPEGSVSTLKIQRTQQEDSAVYLCASSFKLAGAYEQYFGPGTRLTVT.

The chain joins TRBV27 to TRBJ2-1, with 8 bases that match TRBD1. This CDR3 has 16 residues. The germline CDR1 and CDR2 sequences are MNHEY and SMNVEV (reference sequence). V gave up 5 bases and J gave up 8 bases; unmatched junction bases: 14. Written as DNA, the CDR3 is TGTGCCAGCAGTCCGTACCTTGACAGGGGCAGGGATGAGCAGTTCTTC. It is translated as CASSPYLDRGRDEQFF.

V usage is TRBV29-1 and J usage is TRBJ1-1; a weak D match, TRBD1 (6 bases). Germline CDR1 is SQVTM and CDR2 is ANQGSEA. The CDR3 has 10 residues. V was trimmed by 8 bases and J by 11 bases, leaving 15 bases between them. CDR3 coding DNA: TGCAGCTACTTCAGGGGCACGGCTTTCTTT. This translates into CSYFRGTAFF.

The V call is TRBV6-1, the J call TRBJ2-1, with TRBD2 matching over 9 bases. The CDR3 extends over 19 amino acids. Trimming took 2 bases from V and 7 from J; bases not matched to a gene: 18. CDR1 and CDR2 (germline): MNHNS, SASEGT. The CDR3 DNA reads TGTGCCAGCAGTGAACGGGGGGCCTTATCGGCGGGAGGGCGGAATGAGCAGTTCTTC. Protein sequence: CASSERGALSAGGRNEQFF.

The sample holds a few counts of this clonotype. The chain carries TRBV20-1 and TRBJ1-6, with D possibly matching TRBD1 (5 bases). CDR1 DFQATT and CDR2 SNEGSKA come from the germline V gene (reference sequence). V lost 2 bases and J lost 12, with 23 bases in between. The CDR3 loop spans 16 amino acids. The CDR3 loop is CSARNRWGKEAEPLHF. The CDR3 bases are TGCAGTGCTAGAAACCGATGGGGGAAGGAGGCGGAACCCCTCCACTTT.

This clonotype was seen a few times. The chain employs TRBV28 and TRBJ1-5; tentative D call: TRBD1 (6 bases). The CDR3 extends over 15 amino acids. The germline V gene encodes CDR1 MDHEN and CDR2 SYDVKM. V was cut by 1 base and J by 5 bases, with 12 bases left in between. CDR3 sequence reads: CASSLLAGGDQPQHF. As DNA, the CDR3 is TGTGCCAGCAGTTTATTGGCCGGGGGCGATCAGCCCCAGCATTTT.

The chain employs TRBV20-1 and TRBJ2-7; 11 bases line up with TRBD2. Germline assignment: CDR1 DFQATT and CDR2 SNEGSKA (reference sequence). V trimming: 1 base; J trimming: 0 bases; junction bases outside the gene matches: 2. This CDR3 is 15 amino acids long. The CDR3 bases are TGCAGTGCTAGAGGACTAGCGGGGAGCTCCTACGAGCAGTACTTC. Translation gives CSARGLAGSSYEQYF.

V is TRBV18 and J is TRBJ2-7, with 10 bases matching TRBD1. V lost 5 bases, J lost 5 bases, and 9 bases stayed unmatched. CDR3 length equals 15 residues. Germline CDR1 reads KGHSH; CDR2 reads LQKENI. The CDR3 DNA reads as TGTGCCAGCTCAGCCGGGACAGGGGTTGTGAACGAGCAGTACTTC. This encodes CASSAGTGVVNEQYF.

This rearrangement joins TRBV7-2 to TRBJ2-5, with 10 positions matching TRBD1. Germline CDR1 is SGHTA and CDR2 is FQGNSA. Unmatched junction bases numbered 4, after V lost 4 bases and J lost 5 bases. The CDR3 is 14 amino acids. CDR3 in amino acids: CASSSRQGAETQYF. Written as DNA, the CDR3 is TGTGCCAGCAGCTCCCGACAGGGGGCGGAGACCCAGTACTTC.

In its sample, this clonotype was seen a few times. This chain uses TRBV20-1 with TRBJ2-3; 9 nucleotides match TRBD2. V gave up 3 bases and J gave up 2 bases; unmatched junction bases: 6. This CDR3 spans 15 amino acids. Germline V CDR1 and CDR2: DFQATT, SNEGSKA (reference sequence). The CDR3 here is CSARGLALFTDTQYF. CDR3 coding DNA: TGCAGTGCTAGGGGACTAGCACTCTTCACAGATACGCAGTATTTT.

J is TRBJ2-5 and V is TRBV12-3 or TRBV12-4, with D uncertain. Between the trimmed V and J ends, which lost 5 bases and 7 bases, there was a span of 11 bases. This CDR3 region has 12 residues. The DNA of the CDR3 is TGTGCCAGCAGTCCTGATTCTGGGACCCAGTACTTC. It encodes CASSPDSGTQYF.

This clonotype appeared once. This rearrangement joins TRBV5-4 to TRBJ2-5; TRBD1 might be the D (5 bases). V was trimmed by 1 base and J by 2 bases, leaving 9 bases between them. Germline V gene data show CDR1 as SGHNT and CDR2 as YYREEE (reference sequence). This CDR3 has 14 amino acids. For the CDR3, the DNA is TGTGCCAGCAGCTTGCGGTCAGGGCAAGAGACCCAGTACTTC. Its translation: CASSLRSGQETQYF.

This chain connects TRBV12-3 or TRBV12-4 to TRBJ1-5; no clear D gene. This CDR3 is 15 amino acids long. Trimming pared 7 bases from V and 0 bases from J, leaving 13 bases between. CDR3: CASTALGGSNQPQHF. For the CDR3, the DNA is TGTGCCAGCACCGCCCTTGGCGGTAGCAATCAGCCCCAGCATTTT.

This clonotype appeared a few times. The chain couples TRBV20-1 to TRBJ1-2; D is uncertain. From germline, CDR1 is DFQATT and CDR2 SNEGSKA (reference sequence). V was shortened by 1 base and J by 4 bases, with 13 bases between the two germline ends. The CDR3 sequence is 14 residues long. In DNA, the CDR3 is TGCAGTGCTAGAGGAACACTTAAAAGCTATGGCTACACCTTC. It is translated as CSARGTLKSYGYTF.

This clonotype was observed a few times. The rearrangement links TRBV19 to TRBJ2-7, with D perhaps given as TRBD1 or TRBD2 (7 bases each). V gave up 8 bases and J gave up 0 bases, with 17 bases separating them. From germline, CDR1 is LNHDA and CDR2 SQIVND (reference sequence). The CDR3 sequence is 15 residues long. The CDR3 nucleotides are TGTGCCAGTCAAAGACAGGGAGGGGCCTCCTACGAGCAGTACTTC. It yields the protein CASQRQGGASYEQYF.

V gene TRBV6-4 combines with J gene TRBJ2-3; TRBD2 agrees at 9 bases. This CDR3 is 16 amino acids long. The V gene end was trimmed by 0 bases and the J gene end by 0 bases; junction bases not matched to a gene: 1. Germline V gene lookup returns CDR1 MRHNA and CDR2 SNTAGT. The CDR3 region is CASSDSSGGSTDTQYF. CDR3 DNA sequence: TGTGCCAGCAGTGACTCTAGCGGGGGAAGCACAGATACGCAGTATTTT.

The chain carries TRBV20-1 and TRBJ1-3; the match to TRBD1 covers 11 bases. The CDR3 totals 15 residues. Trimming took 0 bases from V and 3 from J; bases not matched to a gene: 1. Germline-derived CDR1 and CDR2 are DFQATT and SNEGSKA (reference sequence). CDR3 in amino acids: CSARDGTGGGNTIYF. In DNA form, the CDR3 reads TGCAGTGCTAGAGACGGGACAGGGGGTGGAAACACCATATATTTT.

The rearrangement uses TRBV7-2 and TRBJ2-1; D call uncertain. The CDR3 has 14 amino acids. Germline V gives CDR1 SGHTA, CDR2 FQGNSA. With 1 base removed from V and 2 bases from J, the gap between germline ends came to 6 bases. The CDR3 DNA reads as TGTGCCAGCAGCTTAGGTCTAGCCTACAATGAGCAGTTCTTC. Protein sequence: CASSLGLAYNEQFF.

The chain carries TRBV18 and TRBJ1-2; D is perhaps TRBD1 (5 bases). With 4 bases removed from V and 7 bases from J, the gap between germline ends came to 16 bases. The CDR3 totals 14 residues. The germline V gene has CDR1 KGHSH and CDR2 LQKENI. The CDR3 here is CASSLSVRAAGYTF. The CDR3 DNA sequence: TGTGCCAGCTCACTTTCGGTCAGGGCTGCTGGCTACACCTTC.

This sequence joins TRBV4-1 and TRBJ2-5; tentative D call: TRBD2 (7 bases). V shed 4 bases and J shed 3 bases, with 15 bases lying between them. This CDR3 comprises 15 residues. Germline loops: CDR1 MGHRA, CDR2 YSYEKL. For the CDR3, the DNA is TGCGCCAGCAGCCCCTTTGGGGGGGGCGAAGAGACCCAGTACTTC. This encodes CASSPFGGGEETQYF.

The chain joins TRBV7-8 to TRBJ1-5, with 8 bases fitting TRBD1. CDR3 size: 16 residues. Germline CDR1 and CDR2: SGHVS and FQNEAQ. Trimming cost V 5 bases and J 6 bases; bases outside gene matches: 12. The CDR3 region has the DNA TGTGCCAGCAGCCCCAGAAGGACAGGGTTGAGTCAGCCCCAGCATTTT. This gives the protein CASSPRRTGLSQPQHF. The entire variable domain, with the rest obtained from reference TRBV7-8 and TRBJ1-5, is as follows: GAGVSQSPRYKVAKRGQDVALRCDPISGHVSLFWYQQALGQGPEFLTYFQNEAQLDKSGLPSDRFFAERPEGSVSTLKIQRTQQEDSAVYLCASSPRRTGLSQPQHFGDGTRLSIL.

This clonotype was recorded once. This CDR3 reads CSVSGHQETQYF. Written as DNA, the CDR3 is TGCAGCGTTTCAGGGCACCAAGAGACCCAGTACTTC. This chain joins TRBV29-1 and TRBJ2-5; tentatively, D is TRBD1 (5 bases). The CDR3 has 12 residues. CDR1 and CDR2 from the germline V gene are SQVTM and ANQGSEA. Trimming removed 5 bases from V and 0 bases from J, with 7 bases in between.

This clonotype was detected a few times. The chain recombines TRBV7-3 with TRBJ2-7; the D gene is possibly TRBD2 (5 bases). Trimming left V 1 base short and J 4 bases short, with 14 bases between. Germline CDR1 SGHTA, CDR2 FQGTGA. The CDR3 has 15 residues. This CDR3 reads CASSLMSGSKYEQYF. CDR3 in DNA: TGTGCCAGCAGCTTAATGTCGGGGTCAAAATACGAGCAGTACTTC.

The V call is TRBV27, the J call TRBJ2-2; possible D gene TRBD1, 5 bases. Trimming cost V 6 bases and J 6 bases, with 11 bases left between them. Germline CDR1 reads MNHEY; CDR2 reads SMNVEV (reference sequence). CDR3 length equals 13 residues. The CDR3 bases are TGTGCCAGCAGCATCCAGGGTCCCGGGGAGCTGTTTTTT. It yields the protein CASSIQGPGELFF.

In this sample, this clonotype turned up a few times. The rearrangement links TRBV7-2 to TRBJ2-2, with a weak D call TRBD1 (5 bases). From germline, CDR1 is SGHTA and CDR2 FQGNSA. V gave up 2 bases and J gave up 7 bases, with 17 bases separating them. The CDR3 is made up of 16 amino acids. CDR3 DNA: TGTGCCAGCAGCTTAAGGTTCCCAGGGATTAGCGGGGAGCTGTTTTTT. It encodes CASSLRFPGISGELFF.

The gene calls are TRBV28 and TRBJ2-1; no reliable D call. The CDR3 sequence is 15 residues long. CDR1 is MDHEN and CDR2 is SYDVKM in the germline V gene. V was pared by 4 bases and J by 2 bases, with 12 bases between. The CDR3 protein is CASSSSPVTYNEQFF. CDR3 DNA: TGTGCCAGCAGTTCCTCGCCCGTAACCTACAATGAGCAGTTCTTC.

CDR3 sequence: CASSFSGGWETQYF. In DNA form, the CDR3 reads TGTGCCAGCAGCTTTTCAGGGGGTTGGGAGACCCAGTACTTC. The chain employs TRBV5-4 and TRBJ2-5; 7 bases map to TRBD1. Trimming removed 2 bases from V and 5 bases from J; junction bases left unmatched: 6. Per the germline V gene, CDR1 is SGHNT and CDR2 is YYREEE (reference sequence). The CDR3 covers 14 residues.

This clonotype rates as large. This chain connects TRBV19 to TRBJ1-5, with TRBD1 as a possible D gene (6 bases). The CDR3 runs to 17 residues. Trimming removed 7 bases at V and 0 bases at J, with 19 bases between. Germline V gene lookup returns CDR1 LNHDA and CDR2 SQIVND (reference sequence). The CDR3: CASKGRQGNYSNQPQHF. The CDR3 nucleotides are TGTGCCAGTAAAGGGCGCCAGGGGAACTATAGCAATCAGCCCCAGCATTTT.

The chain couples TRBV28 to TRBJ2-7; tentative D call: TRBD2 (6 bases). Germline lookup yields CDR1 MDHEN and CDR2 SYDVKM. The V and J ends lost 3 bases and 0 bases respectively, with 9 bases between them. The CDR3 is made up of 14 amino acids. Written as DNA, the CDR3 is TGTGCCAGCAGTTTGGGGGGTAGCTCCTACGAGCAGTACTTC. Its protein product is CASSLGGSSYEQYF.

V is TRBV4-1 and J is TRBJ1-2; D is possibly TRBD1 (6 bases). Trimming took 3 bases from V and 8 from J, leaving 13 bases between them. Germline assignment: CDR1 MGHRA and CDR2 YSYEKL. This CDR3 spans 13 amino acids. The DNA of the CDR3 is TGCGCCAGCAGCCACTCACAGGGTGGCGGCTACACCTTC. Translated: CASSHSQGGGYTF.

The chain is built from TRBV6-4 and TRBJ2-1, with TRBD1 identical over 8 bases. Trimming cost V 5 bases and J 0 bases; bases outside gene matches: 0. Looked up from germline, CDR1 is MRHNA and CDR2 is SNTAGT. The CDR3 runs 14 residues. CDR3 sequence: CASSTGGSYNEQFF. CDR3 coding DNA: TGTGCCAGCAGTACAGGGGGCTCCTACAATGAGCAGTTCTTC.

J is TRBJ2-3 and V is TRBV28, with a weak D call TRBD2 (5 bases). With 2 bases removed from V and 6 bases from J, the gap between germline ends came to 9 bases. This CDR3 has 13 amino acids. CDR1 and CDR2 (germline): MDHEN, SYDVKM. The CDR3 DNA sequence: TGTGCCAGCAGTTTAATCAGGAGGGATACGCAGTATTTT. This sequence encodes CASSLIRRDTQYF.